The next 3 T cell receptor beta chains were all read from a single sample in a study of T cell repertoires in cytomegalovirus infection. TCRdb itself ran the reads through MiXCR, one entry per CDR3 protein. The table has under 450,000 distinct CDR3 sequences, about 35% seen once; the top ten hold approximately 13%. The antigens these receptors bind are not known. This specimen consisted of cultured PBMCs, obtained from culture after CMV antigen stimulation. Receptor source: a human donor in good health (CMV status not recorded). Some clones in this sample may be carry-over from other donors' samples.

The table lists this clonotype with many counts. This chain connects TRBV6-1 to TRBJ1-2; unclear D gene. V was shortened by 6 bases and J by 7 bases, with 9 bases between the two germline ends. CDR1 and CDR2 (germline): MNHNS, SASEGT. The CDR3 consists of 11 residues. CDR3 nucleotide sequence: TGTGCCAGCAGCCCCGGGTTTGGCTACACCTTC. This sequence encodes CASSPGFGYTF.

This clonotype was seen a few times. The CDR3 sequence: CASSRSLRPDTDTQYF. The CDR3 coding sequence is TGCGCCAGCAGCCGTTCACTCCGGCCCGACACAGATACGCAGTATTTT. V usage is TRBV4-1 and J usage is TRBJ2-3; D is unclear. V was pared by 4 bases and J by 2 bases, with 16 bases between. There are 16 residues in the CDR3. Germline values: CDR1 MGHRA, CDR2 YSYEKL.

This clonotype was counted a few times. The rearrangement links TRBV20-1 to TRBJ2-3; 7 bases are a match to TRBD2. Trimming cost V 6 bases and J 5 bases; bases outside gene matches: 8. From germline, CDR1 is DFQATT and CDR2 SNEGSKA (reference sequence). This CDR3 spans 13 amino acids. The CDR3: CSAPLWGGDTQYF. The CDR3 DNA reads as TGCAGTGCACCTCTTTGGGGGGGAGATACGCAGTATTTT.